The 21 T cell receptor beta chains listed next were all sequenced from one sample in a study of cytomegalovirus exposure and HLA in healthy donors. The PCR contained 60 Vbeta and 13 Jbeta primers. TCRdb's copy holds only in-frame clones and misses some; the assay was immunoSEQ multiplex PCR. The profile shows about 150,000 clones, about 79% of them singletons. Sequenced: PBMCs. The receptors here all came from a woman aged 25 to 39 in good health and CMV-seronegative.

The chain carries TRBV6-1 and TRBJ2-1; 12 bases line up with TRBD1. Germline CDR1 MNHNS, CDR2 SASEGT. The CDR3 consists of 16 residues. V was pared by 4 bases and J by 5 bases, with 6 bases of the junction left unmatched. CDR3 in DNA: TGTGCCAGCAGTGCCTGGGGACAGGGGGCCGACAATGAGCAGTTCTTC. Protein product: CASSAWGQGADNEQFF.

The CDR3 region is CASSETAAGKLFF. The CDR3 DNA is TGTGCCAGCAGCGAGACGGCCGCGGGGAAACTGTTTTTT. The rearrangement joins TRBV7-6 to TRBJ1-4; D is unresolved. V shed 5 bases and J shed 11 bases, with 15 bases lying between them. Germline V lookup: CDR1 SGHVS, CDR2 FNYEAQ. This CDR3 has 13 residues.

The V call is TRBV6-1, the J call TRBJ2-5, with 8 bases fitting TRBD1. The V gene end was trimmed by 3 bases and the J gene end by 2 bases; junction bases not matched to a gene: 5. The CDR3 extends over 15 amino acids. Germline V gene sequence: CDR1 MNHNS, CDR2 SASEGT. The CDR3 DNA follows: TGTGCCAGCAGTGAGGGCAGGGGGCGGCAAGAGACCCAGTACTTC. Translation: CASSEGRGRQETQYF.

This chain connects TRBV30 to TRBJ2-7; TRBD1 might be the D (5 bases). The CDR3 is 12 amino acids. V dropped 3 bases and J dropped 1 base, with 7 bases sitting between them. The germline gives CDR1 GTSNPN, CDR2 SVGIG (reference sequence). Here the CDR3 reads CAWRGRSYEQYF. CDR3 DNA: TGTGCCTGGAGGGGGCGATCCTACGAGCAGTACTTC.

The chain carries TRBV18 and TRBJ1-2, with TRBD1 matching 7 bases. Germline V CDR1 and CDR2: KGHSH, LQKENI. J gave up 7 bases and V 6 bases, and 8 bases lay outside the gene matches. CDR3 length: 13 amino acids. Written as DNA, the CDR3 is TGTGCCAGCTCTTCCGACAGGGCCTCTGGCTACACCTTC. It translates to CASSSDRASGYTF. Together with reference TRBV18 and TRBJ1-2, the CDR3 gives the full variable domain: NAGVMQNPRHLVRRRGQEARLRCSPMKGHSHVYWYRQLPEEGLKFMVYLQKENIIDESGMPKERFSAEFPKEGPSILRIQQVVRGDSAAYFCASSSDRASGYTFGSGTRLTVV.

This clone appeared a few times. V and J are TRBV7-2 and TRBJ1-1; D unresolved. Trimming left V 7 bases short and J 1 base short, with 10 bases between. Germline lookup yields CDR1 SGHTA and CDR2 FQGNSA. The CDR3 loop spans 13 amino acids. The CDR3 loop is CASTWAGNTEAFF. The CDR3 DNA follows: TGTGCCAGCACTTGGGCAGGGAACACTGAAGCTTTCTTT.

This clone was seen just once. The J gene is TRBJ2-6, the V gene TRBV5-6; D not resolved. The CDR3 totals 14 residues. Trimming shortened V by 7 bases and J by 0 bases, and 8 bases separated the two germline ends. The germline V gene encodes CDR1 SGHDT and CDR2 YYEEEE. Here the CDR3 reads CASLTGSGANVLTF. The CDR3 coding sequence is TGTGCCAGCCTGACGGGCTCTGGGGCCAACGTCCTGACTTTC.

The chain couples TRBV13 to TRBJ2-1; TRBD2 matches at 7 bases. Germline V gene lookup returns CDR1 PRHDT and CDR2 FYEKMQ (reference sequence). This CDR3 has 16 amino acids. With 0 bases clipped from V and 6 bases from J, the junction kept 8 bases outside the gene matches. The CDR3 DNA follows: TGTGCCAGCAGCTTAGGAGCGGGGCTCAGGATCAATGAGCAGTTCTTC. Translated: CASSLGAGLRINEQFF.

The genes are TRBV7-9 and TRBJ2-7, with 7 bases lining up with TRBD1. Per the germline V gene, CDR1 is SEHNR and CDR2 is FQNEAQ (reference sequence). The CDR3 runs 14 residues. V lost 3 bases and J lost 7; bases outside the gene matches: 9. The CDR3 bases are TGTGCCAGCAGCTTTGAACCCGGGACAGATGAGCAGTACTTC. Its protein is CASSFEPGTDEQYF.

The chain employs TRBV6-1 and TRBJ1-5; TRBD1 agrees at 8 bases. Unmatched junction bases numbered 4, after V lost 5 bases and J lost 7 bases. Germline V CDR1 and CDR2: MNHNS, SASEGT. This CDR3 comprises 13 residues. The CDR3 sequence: CASSLDRGQPQHF. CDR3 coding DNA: TGTGCCAGCAGTCTTGACAGGGGCCAGCCCCAGCATTTT.

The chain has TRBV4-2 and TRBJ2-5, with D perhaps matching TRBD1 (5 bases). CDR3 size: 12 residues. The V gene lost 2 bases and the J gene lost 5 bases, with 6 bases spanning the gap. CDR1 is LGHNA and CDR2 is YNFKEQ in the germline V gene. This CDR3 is CASSQRGETQYF. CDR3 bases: TGTGCCAGCAGCCAAAGGGGCGAGACCCAGTACTTC.

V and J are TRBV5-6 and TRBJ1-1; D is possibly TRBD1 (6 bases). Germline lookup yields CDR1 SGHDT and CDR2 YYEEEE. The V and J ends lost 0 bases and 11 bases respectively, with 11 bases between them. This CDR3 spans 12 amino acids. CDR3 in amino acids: CASSLGTVHAFF. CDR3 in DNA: TGTGCCAGCAGCTTGGGGACAGTACACGCTTTCTTT.

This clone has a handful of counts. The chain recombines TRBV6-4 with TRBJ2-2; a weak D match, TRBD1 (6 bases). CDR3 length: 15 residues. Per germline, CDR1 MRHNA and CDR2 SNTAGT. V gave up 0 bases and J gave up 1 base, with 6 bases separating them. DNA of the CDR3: TGTGCCAGCAGTGACTCGGGACAGAACACCGGGGAGCTGTTTTTT. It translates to CASSDSGQNTGELFF.

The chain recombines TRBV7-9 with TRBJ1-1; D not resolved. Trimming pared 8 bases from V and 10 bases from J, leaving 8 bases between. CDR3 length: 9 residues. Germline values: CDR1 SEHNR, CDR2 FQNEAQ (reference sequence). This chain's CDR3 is CASPTSAFF. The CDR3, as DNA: TGTGCCAGCCCTACGTCAGCTTTCTTT.

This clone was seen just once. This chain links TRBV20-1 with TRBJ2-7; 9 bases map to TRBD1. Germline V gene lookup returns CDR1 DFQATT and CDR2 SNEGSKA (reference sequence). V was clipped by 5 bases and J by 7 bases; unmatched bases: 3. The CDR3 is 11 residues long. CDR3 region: CSAWDRDEQYF. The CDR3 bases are TGCAGTGCTTGGGACAGGGATGAGCAGTACTTC.

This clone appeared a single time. The CDR3 nucleotides read TGTGCCAGCAGCTTGACCCTAAACTCTGGAAACACCATATATTTT. This encodes CASSLTLNSGNTIYF. V is TRBV5-4 and J is TRBJ1-3, with D uncertain. Germline V gene data show CDR1 as SGHNT and CDR2 as YYREEE (reference sequence). The CDR3 totals 15 residues. Trimming removed 1 base at V and 0 bases at J, with 8 bases between.

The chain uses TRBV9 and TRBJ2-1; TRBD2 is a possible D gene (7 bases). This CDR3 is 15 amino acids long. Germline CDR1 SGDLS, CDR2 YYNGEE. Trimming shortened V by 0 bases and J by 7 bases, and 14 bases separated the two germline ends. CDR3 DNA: TGTGCCAGCAGCGTAGCGTGGGGGGGCTGGAATGAGCAGTTCTTC. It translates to CASSVAWGGWNEQFF.

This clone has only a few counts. CDR3 sequence (DNA): TGTGCCAGCAGTTACTCGGGAAGGGGCCACACCGGGGAGCTGTTTTTT. Its translation is CASSYSGRGHTGELFF. The V and J genes are TRBV6-5 and TRBJ2-2; D perhaps matches TRBD1 (5 bases). Trimming cost V 0 bases and J 3 bases, with 11 bases left between them. Germline CDR1 reads MNHEY; CDR2 reads SVGAGI. This CDR3 region has 16 residues.

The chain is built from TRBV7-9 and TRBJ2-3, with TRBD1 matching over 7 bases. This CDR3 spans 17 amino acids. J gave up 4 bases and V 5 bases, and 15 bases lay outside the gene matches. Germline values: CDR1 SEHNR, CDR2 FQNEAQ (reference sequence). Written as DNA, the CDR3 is TGTGCCAGCAGCCCATTCTCGGTGGACAGGCTTGCAGATACGCAGTATTTT. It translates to CASSPFSVDRLADTQYF. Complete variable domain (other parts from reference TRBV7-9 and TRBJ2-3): DTGVSQNPRHKITKRGQNVTFRCDPISEHNRLYWYRQTLGQGPEFLTYFQNEAQLEKSRLLSDRFSAERPKGSFSTLEIQRTEQGDSAMYLCASSPFSVDRLADTQYFGPGTRLTVL.

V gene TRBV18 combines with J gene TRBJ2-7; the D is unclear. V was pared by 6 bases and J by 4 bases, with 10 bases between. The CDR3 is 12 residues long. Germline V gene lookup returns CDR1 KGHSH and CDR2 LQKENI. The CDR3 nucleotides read TGTGCCAGCTCGCGTTCCGAATACGAGCAGTACTTC. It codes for CASSRSEYEQYF.

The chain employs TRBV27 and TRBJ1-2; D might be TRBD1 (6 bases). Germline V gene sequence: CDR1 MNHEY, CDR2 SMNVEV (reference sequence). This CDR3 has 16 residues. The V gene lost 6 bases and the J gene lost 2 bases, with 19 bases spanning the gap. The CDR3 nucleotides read TGTGCCAGCAGGCTATCAGCGACAGGCGCCAACTATGGCTACACCTTC. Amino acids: CASRLSATGANYGYTF.